This T cell receptor (beta chain) was sequenced for a study of blood T cells in healthy people across ages (dated by TCRdb to about 2015). Notes on the research overall: In model experiments, template switching captured about one uniquely barcoded TCR beta cDNA molecule for every two T cells. To track age-related changes in TCR beta repertoire diversity, the study relied on deep sequencing normalized with unique cDNA molecular identifiers. Four age groups were formed from the donors: young (average roughly 15 years), middle-aged (approximately 40), aged (roughly 58) and long-lived (more than 75). To avoid experimental bias, donors of different ages were distributed randomly across sequencing lanes. Two additional independent replicas of 1 million unique cDNA reads from the same blood draw were analyzed for two donors (one aged 18 to 30 and one aged 80 or older).

Systemically healthy Caucasian individuals from Russia, some 40 in total and aged about 6 to 95 years, were included as donors. Each donor gave ten milliliters of peripheral blood, drawn into EDTA-treated Vacutainer tubes. Ficoll-Paque density-gradient centrifugation was used to isolate PBMCs, with at least 6.5 million per sample. Total RNA was extracted from PBMCs with Trizol reagent, with at least 6 micrograms obtained per sample. For every donor, flow cytometry on a PBMC aliquot measured the percentage of naive CD45RAhigh/CD27high T cells. The library was made by 5' RACE. TCRdb shows the sequencer as Illumina HiSeq 2500. A second PCR of roughly 7 to 11 cycles was performed with a sample-barcoded 5' primer and a J-beta primer mix. A unique molecular identifier was introduced onto each TCR beta cDNA molecule by a template-switch 5' adaptor carrying 12 random nucleotides. Each sample yielded at least 3 million CDR3-containing paired-end reads. All of the RNA was converted into first-strand cDNA using the Mint cDNA synthesis kit, with a TRBC-specific oligonucleotide serving as the primer. Following uracil-DNA glycosylase treatment, all cDNA underwent a first 18-cycle PCR with the universal primers M1SS and BC2_uni_R. For the original study's pipeline: Normalization of each sample was performed by random selection of 1 million high-quality reads, each carrying a distinct molecular identifier. Reads with shared molecular identifiers were discarded instead of being binned into consensus sequences. MiTCR, with a Q25 quality threshold and the strictest error-elimination algorithm, was used for CDR3 identification, clonotype clustering and error correction. A nonparametric unseen species model using Euler transformation provided a lower-bound estimate of total TCR beta diversity. Using fastp at Q25 and MiXCR, TCRdb reprocessed the public reads and kept productive beta chains. Merged by CDR3 protein, the rows form single entries marked with the most common genes and DNA. The V and J calls reflect TCRdb's pipeline rather than the authors' work. This sample is represented by more than 700,000 distinct CDR3 sequences; 35% to 50% of them were singletons. The biggest ten clones account for 15% to 20% of the sample.

Study-wide conclusions, independent of this receptor: Estimates of total diversity based on one million sequenced T cells were considered lower bounds and underestimates. Compared with the aged group, the long-lived group had more naive CD4+ T cells, fewer expanded clones and increased TCR diversity, a pattern suggesting age selection. Observed TCR beta diversity per million T cells fell roughly linearly with age, and a significant reduction was already apparent by age around 36. Since profiling was done on bulk unsorted PBMCs, naive and antigen-experienced compartments could not be conclusively compared. The percentage of naive T cells measured by flow cytometry correlated strongly with observed TCR beta diversity. Because donor CMV infection status was unknown, age-related changes in expanded clonotypes were potentially confounded.

The CDR3 holds 14 amino acids from the cysteine to the phenylalanine. This entry keeps only the CDR3 DNA: 42 bases, framed from base 1. CDR1 and CDR2, looked up from the germline V gene, are MDHEN and SYDVKM. From V the trimming removes 3 bases and from J it removes 4 bases, while the gene matches leave 3 bases of the junction unaccounted for. Comments on this clonotype: The antigen this receptor binds is unknown. Base qualities are not at hand, and no much larger clone is one base apart.

The rearrangement joined TRBV28 to TRBJ2-7, and TRBD1 aligns with 10 junction nucleotides. The origin of this receptor is a man aged 80 or over in good health. Sample: blood. CDR3 protein: CASSLDRGIYEQYF. The bases read TGTGCCAGCAGTTTGGACAGGGGGATATACGAGCAGTACTTC.